This T cell receptor (beta chain) was sequenced in a study of Tregs in tolerant kidney transplant recipients. This table comes from immunoSEQ multiplex PCR, and its TCRdb copy is limited to in-frame clones, with some not included. The table lists approximately 2,700 clones, around 40% of them singletons. No cognate antigen is known for these TCRs. The sample taken for sequencing was Tregs from blood cultured with allogeneic cells. The receptors here all came from a human donor in good health.

This clone was counted between two and nine times. The chain joins TRBV19 to TRBJ1-2; 8 bases are shared with TRBD1. Trimming took 10 bases from V and 8 from J; bases not matched to a gene: 21. The V gene's germline CDR1 is LNHDA and CDR2 SQIVND (reference sequence). The length of the CDR3 is 16 residues. The CDR3, as DNA: TGTGCCACTTCCGCCAGACAGGGGCCCCTGGGGAGGGGCTACACCTTC. Translated, it gives CATSARQGPLGRGYTF. Variable domain in full (rest from reference TRBV19 and TRBJ1-2): DGGITQSPKYLFRKEGQNVTLSCEQNLNHDAMYWYRQDPGQGLRLIYYSQIVNDFQKGDIAEGYSVSREKKESFPLTVTSAQKNPTAFYLCATSARQGPLGRGYTFGSGTRLTVV.